This T cell receptor beta chain was recovered during a study of T cells after yellow fever vaccination. Findings and caveats of the study: Reappearance after the booster was observed for most primary-vaccination clones (roughly 95% CD4, roughly 90% CD8). Repertoires sorted by FACS could include abundant clonotypes that are contaminants from the bulk population.

This clonotype was detected a few times. Its matching antigen is unknown. Universal primer sites and UMIs were introduced during 5'RACE template-switching synthesis of TCR cDNA. TCRdb ran MiXCR on the 5' RACE reads and lists one entry per CDR3 protein. The sample carries about 550,000 distinct CDR3 sequences, about 19% recorded once. This CDR3 is 16 amino acids long. Germline V CDR1 and CDR2: SGHNT, YENEEA. V dropped 2 bases and J dropped 6 bases, with 17 bases sitting between them. The sample in question was PBMCs, obtained 15 days after the yellow fever booster vaccination. The sequence was collected from a man aged 30-40 years who received the YFV17D yellow fever vaccine. The rearrangement joins TRBV11-3 to TRBJ2-1; a weak D match, TRBD1 (6 bases). This CDR3 is CASSLTGTISANEQFF. As DNA, the CDR3 is TGTGCCAGCAGCTTAACCGGGACAATTTCAGCCAATGAGCAGTTCTTC.